Listed below are T cell receptor beta chains from one sample, sequenced in a study of patients and donors after allogeneic stem cell transplantation. From the RT-PCR reads, TCRdb called clonotypes with MiXCR, one entry per CDR3 protein. The table lists roughly 960,000 distinct CDR3 sequences, roughly 18% of them singletons. Specimen: blood, either unsorted or a sorted T cell fraction (not recorded which). These receptors all come from a human donor who was either an allogeneic HSCT recipient or a stem cell or donor lymphocyte infusion donor (not recorded which). It is not recorded whose cells these are; they may come from a transplant donor. Both conserved end residues are part of each CDR3. Fields, in order: D gene, J gene, V gene, clone size, CDR3 DNA, CDR3 protein. The D gene is left open where the match is weak. The size entry is marked missing in some rows and otherwise reads once, few, many or a size class.

.,TRBJ1-1,TRBV6-5,few,TGTGCCAGCAGTTACTCGGCGGGGGACCTGGACACTGAAGCTTTCTTT,CASSYSAGDLDTEAFF
TRBD1,TRBJ1-5,TRBV12-3/TRBV12-4,.,TGTGCCAGCAGTTTGGGCCACAGGGGCTGGGATCAGCCCCAGCATTTT,CASSLGHRGWDQPQHF
.,TRBJ1-1,TRBV20-1,many,TGCAGTGCTAAAGCGGACAACTTTATGCACACTGAAGCTTTCTTT,CSAKADNFMHTEAFF
.,TRBJ1-1,TRBV25-1,many,TGTGCCAGCAGTCTAGGGGGACTAGGAGCTTTCTTT,CASSLGGLGAFF
.,TRBJ2-5,TRBV12-3/TRBV12-4,many,TGTGCCAGCAGTTGGGAAGTCTTGACCCAGTACTTC,CASSWEVLTQYF
.,TRBJ2-3,TRBV24-1,.,TGTGCCACCAGTGATCGCGACTCTACCTATACGCAGTATTTT,CATSDRDSTYTQYF
.,TRBJ2-5,TRBV6-1,few,TGTGCCAGCAGTGAAGCGAGGGGAGGACAGACCCAGTACTTC,CASSEARGGQTQYF
TRBD1,TRBJ2-3,TRBV10-3,.,TGTGCCATCAGTGAGTCGCAGGGGGCTATAGATACGCAGTATTTT,CAISESQGAIDTQYF
.,TRBJ1-5,TRBV12-3/TRBV12-4,few,TGTGCCAGCAGTCCGATCGGAGGGAGCAATCAGCCCCAGCATTTT,CASSPIGGSNQPQHF
.,TRBJ1-5,TRBV7-9,.,TGTGCCAGCAGCTCGGGCCAAGGGGATGGCAATCAGCCCCAGCATTTT,CASSSGQGDGNQPQHF
.,TRBJ2-6,TRBV27,few,TGTGCCAGCAGTTTTTTGGCCGGTGGGGCCAACGTCCTGACTTTC,CASSFLAGGANVLTF
.,TRBJ2-5,TRBV5-6,few,TGTGCCAGCAGCCACCTTAATAGCGGACAAGAGACCCAGTACTTC,CASSHLNSGQETQYF
.,TRBJ1-2,TRBV27,few,TGTGCCAGCAGTTTATCGGCAGGGCTCTATGGCTACACCTTC,CASSLSAGLYGYTF
TRBD1,TRBJ1-3,TRBV7-3,.,TGTGCCAGCAGCGCGACAGGGGTCGGAAACACCATATATTTT,CASSATGVGNTIYF
.,TRBJ1-2,TRBV7-9,few,TGTGCCAGCAGCGACAGGATTCTTAATGGCTACACCTTC,CASSDRILNGYTF
TRBD1,TRBJ1-6,TRBV25-1,many,TGTGCCAGCAGTGAACTGGGGACAGGGAATTCACCCCTCCACTTT,CASSELGTGNSPLHF
.,TRBJ1-1,TRBV11-2,.,TGTGCCAGCAGCTTAATCAGACAGAACACTGAAGCTTTCTTT,CASSLIRQNTEAFF
.,TRBJ2-2,TRBV11-1,.,TGTGCCAGCAGCCCAACACGTCCCCAGTTCACCGGGGAGCTGTTTTTT,CASSPTRPQFTGELFF
.,TRBJ2-1,TRBV10-3,few,TGTGCCATCATGATCGGGGATGAGCAGTTCTTC,CAIMIGDEQFF
TRBD2,TRBJ2-5,TRBV20-1,few,TGCAGTGCTGAGAGGACTAGCGGGGGAAAGACCCAGTACTTC,CSAERTSGGKTQYF
TRBD1,TRBJ1-1,TRBV29-1,.,TGCAGCGTTGGGCGGACAGGGGTGAACACTGAAGCTTTCTTT,CSVGRTGVNTEAFF
.,TRBJ1-5,TRBV20-1,few,TGCAGTGCTAGAGTTGCGGGGAGCAGCGGACAGCCCCAGCATTTT,CSARVAGSSGQPQHF
.,TRBJ2-1,TRBV6-1,few,TGTGCCAGCAGTGAAGTGTCAGGGAAAAACTCCCAGCAGTTCTTC,CASSEVSGKNSQQFF
TRBD2,TRBJ2-3,TRBV24-1,few,TGTGCCACCAGTGATAGGACTAGCGGCACAGATACGCAGTATTTT,CATSDRTSGTDTQYF
.,TRBJ1-5,TRBV20-1,few,TGCAGTGCTAGAGATTCGCGGCAGGCGCATAGCAATCAGCCCCAGCATTTT,CSARDSRQAHSNQPQHF
.,TRBJ2-7,TRBV10-3,many,TGTGCCATCAGTGGGAGGGGGTACGAGCAGTACTTC,CAISGRGYEQYF
TRBD1,TRBJ1-1,TRBV29-1,.,TGCAGCGTTGAGGGGGTGAGACAGGGCACCACTGAAGCTTTCTTT,CSVEGVRQGTTEAFF
TRBD1,TRBJ1-2,TRBV6-5,few,TGTGCCAGCAGTTACAAGGGACAGGGCTATGGCTACACCTTC,CASSYKGQGYGYTF
.,TRBJ2-5,TRBV5-6,few,TGTGCCAGCAGCTTGGAAGGCCGGAAAGAGACCCAGTACTTC,CASSLEGRKETQYF
.,TRBJ1-2,TRBV21-1,.,TGTGCCAGCAGCGAACCAGAGCAAAACTATGGCTACACCTTC,CASSEPEQNYGYTF
.,TRBJ1-1,TRBV6-2/TRBV6-3,few,TGTGCCAGCAGTTACGTACAGTGGGGTATCATGAACACTGAAGCTTTCTTT,CASSYVQWGIMNTEAFF
.,TRBJ1-2,TRBV29-1,few,TGCAGCGTGAGTGGGCCACTCAGTACCTTC,CSVSGPLSTF
TRBD1,TRBJ2-4,TRBV5-1,.,TGCGCCAGCAGCTTGGGACAGGGGGCCAAAAGCATTCAGTACTTC,CASSLGQGAKSIQYF
TRBD1,TRBJ1-1,TRBV5-5,few,TGTGCCAGCAGCTTGAGGGCAGGGGGTGAAGCTTTCTTT,CASSLRAGGEAFF
.,TRBJ2-7,TRBV7-8,few,TGTGCCAGCAGCCGAAGCGGGACAGCTAACAGCCACGAGCAGTACTTC,CASSRSGTANSHEQYF
TRBD2,TRBJ2-1,TRBV29-1,few,TGCAGCGTTGCCAGCGGGGGGGCGACTGAGCAGTTCTTC,CSVASGGATEQFF
.,TRBJ2-5,TRBV3-1,.,TGTGCCAGCAGCCAAAATATCTTGCAGACGGTCGGGGAGACCCAGTACTTC,CASSQNILQTVGETQYF
TRBD1,TRBJ1-6,TRBV3-1,few,TGTGCCAGTACACAGGGGCCCAATTCACCCCTCCACTTT,CASTQGPNSPLHF
.,TRBJ2-2,TRBV20-1,.,TGCAGTGCCACCCCTAGCGCCGGGGAGCTGTTTTTT,CSATPSAGELFF
.,TRBJ2-2,TRBV30,few,TGTGGGAGGGGTGACACCGGGGAGCTGTTTTTT,CGRGDTGELFF
TRBD1,TRBJ1-6,TRBV10-3,.,TGTGCCATCAGTGATGCTCACAGGGGCTCAAGCTCCTATAATTCACCCCTCCACTTT,CAISDAHRGSSSYNSPLHF
TRBD2,TRBJ2-3,TRBV12-3/TRBV12-4,many,TGTGCCAGCAGTCAAGTTAGAGCGGGGGGCAAAAAACCCACAGATACGCAGTATTTT,CASSQVRAGGKKPTDTQYF
.,TRBJ2-6,TRBV9,.,TGTGCCAGCATTCGCGGGTCCGGGGCCAACGTCCTGACTTTC,CASIRGSGANVLTF
.,TRBJ1-1,TRBV3-1,few,TGTGCCAGCCCCTCCCGTGGGATCTTCGACACTGAAGCTTTCTTT,CASPSRGIFDTEAFF
TRBD2,TRBJ2-3,TRBV27,.,TGTGCCAGCAGTTTATCGGCGCGACTAGCGGTCACAGATACGCAGTATTTT,CASSLSARLAVTDTQYF
TRBD2,TRBJ2-3,TRBV7-3,.,TGTGCCAGCAGCTTAACGGGGCCAACGGGGGGAGATACGCAGTATTTT,CASSLTGPTGGDTQYF
TRBD1,TRBJ2-3,TRBV6-1,many,TGTGCCAGCAGTCAAGACAGGGGGAAAGGAGATACGCAGTATTTT,CASSQDRGKGDTQYF
TRBD1,TRBJ1-6,TRBV9,few,TGTGCCAGCAGCGCCCATACAGGGGGCGGTTCACCCCTCCACTTT,CASSAHTGGGSPLHF
.,TRBJ1-1,TRBV5-1,few,TGCGCCAGCAGCTTAAATCGGGTTAAAGCTGAAGCTTTCTTT,CASSLNRVKAEAFF
.,TRBJ1-2,TRBV5-5,few,TGTGCCAGCAGCTTGGCCCTTACTAACTATGGCTACACCTTC,CASSLALTNYGYTF
.,TRBJ1-1,TRBV24-1,.,TGTGCCACCAGGGCAGATACAGAAAGTGGTGAAGCTTTCTTT,CATRADTESGEAFF
.,TRBJ1-4,TRBV4-1,.,TGCGCCAGCAGCCCTCCTCAGAGTAAACTGTTTTTT,CASSPPQSKLFF
TRBD2,TRBJ2-7,TRBV10-1,few,TGCGCCAGCTGGCGGGAGGCAAACGAGCAGTACTTC,CASWREANEQYF
.,TRBJ1-5,TRBV5-1,.,TGCGCCAGCAGCTCAGGCGACAGTGATCAGCCCCAGCATTTT,CASSSGDSDQPQHF
.,TRBJ1-1,TRBV29-1,.,TGCAGCGTTGTGGCCGCGAACACTGAAGCTTTCTTT,CSVVAANTEAFF
TRBD2,TRBJ2-1,TRBV20-1,many,TGCAGTGCTAGAGAACTAGCGGGAGGACATGAGCAGTTCTTC,CSARELAGGHEQFF
TRBD2,TRBJ2-7,TRBV12-3/TRBV12-4,.,TGTGCCAGCAGTGCCGGCGGGGGTCATAAGGACGAGCAGTACTTC,CASSAGGGHKDEQYF